The rows below give T cell receptor beta chains drawn from one sample of a study of beta chain features in type 1 diabetes. The data were produced by immunoSEQ multiplex PCR, yet TCRdb's version contains in-frame clones alone and is incomplete. Here the sample spans about 220,000 clones, approximately 11% being singletons. Sequences were obtained from central memory CD4+ T cells from blood. Receptors originate from a man aged 18 to 30 in good health. The CDR3 runs from the conserved cysteine through the conserved F or W. A D gene is named only where the DNA matches it firmly. Expanded clones are given a class, and other clones once, few, many or no size at all.

v_gene: TRBV4-2; j_gene: TRBJ2-7; d_gene: TRBD2; abundance: -; CDR3aa: CASSQGLAGGSNYEQYF; CDR3nt: TGTGCCAGCAGCCAAGGCCTAGCGGGAGGTAGCAACTACGAGCAGTACTTC
v_gene: TRBV29-1; j_gene: TRBJ2-1; d_gene: -; abundance: -; CDR3aa: CSAGGLYNEQFF; CDR3nt: TGCAGCGCTGGGGGACTCTACAATGAGCAGTTCTTC
v_gene: TRBV14; j_gene: TRBJ2-1; d_gene: TRBD2; abundance: few; CDR3aa: CASSLTSGYNEQFF; CDR3nt: TGTGCCAGCAGTTTAACTAGCGGATACAATGAGCAGTTCTTC
v_gene: TRBV5-6; j_gene: TRBJ2-7; d_gene: TRBD1; abundance: few; CDR3aa: CASSLGQGLYEQYF; CDR3nt: TGTGCCAGCAGCTTGGGACAGGGGCTCTACGAGCAGTACTTC
v_gene: TRBV5-1; j_gene: TRBJ2-7; d_gene: -; abundance: -; CDR3aa: CASSTLRDTEQYF; CDR3nt: TGCGCCAGCAGTACGTTAAGAGACACCGAGCAGTACTTC
v_gene: TRBV7-2; j_gene: TRBJ2-5; d_gene: -; abundance: few; CDR3aa: CASSPRRSFQETQYF; CDR3nt: TGTGCCAGCAGCCCCCGACGGTCGTTCCAAGAGACCCAGTACTTC
v_gene: TRBV11-2; j_gene: TRBJ2-6; d_gene: TRBD1; abundance: -; CDR3aa: CASSFDRGPGANVLTF; CDR3nt: TGTGCCAGCAGCTTCGACAGGGGGCCAGGGGCCAACGTCCTGACTTTC
v_gene: TRBV9; j_gene: TRBJ2-7; d_gene: TRBD2; abundance: few; CDR3aa: CASSVKPTGAGTSGTYEQYF; CDR3nt: TGTGCCAGCAGCGTAAAACCCACTGGAGCCGGGACTAGCGGGACCTACGAGCAGTACTTC
v_gene: TRBV9; j_gene: TRBJ2-5; d_gene: -; abundance: few; CDR3aa: CASSPRRDFQETQYF; CDR3nt: TGTGCCAGCAGCCCACGTCGGGACTTCCAAGAGACCCAGTACTTC
v_gene: TRBV13; j_gene: TRBJ2-2; d_gene: -; abundance: -; CDR3aa: CASSRDLNTGELFF; CDR3nt: TGTGCCAGCAGCCGGGACTTAAACACCGGGGAGCTGTTTTTT
v_gene: TRBV28; j_gene: TRBJ1-2; d_gene: TRBD1; abundance: -; CDR3aa: CASSWDRGTYGYTF; CDR3nt: TGTGCCAGCAGCTGGGACAGGGGGACCTATGGCTACACCTTC
v_gene: TRBV9; j_gene: TRBJ1-1; d_gene: -; abundance: few; CDR3aa: CASSVEVDGANTEAFF; CDR3nt: TGTGCCAGCAGCGTAGAAGTAGACGGGGCGAACACTGAAGCTTTCTTT
v_gene: TRBV7-2; j_gene: TRBJ2-5; d_gene: TRBD1; abundance: many; CDR3aa: CASSGDGTEETQYF; CDR3nt: TGTGCCAGCAGCGGCGACGGGACAGAAGAGACCCAGTACTTC
v_gene: TRBV27; j_gene: TRBJ1-2; d_gene: -; abundance: many; CDR3aa: CASSLVSAARYGYTF; CDR3nt: TGTGCCAGCAGTTTAGTTAGTGCGGCGCGCTATGGCTACACCTTC
v_gene: TRBV4-3; j_gene: TRBJ1-5; d_gene: -; abundance: -; CDR3aa: CASSQDGRGNQPQHF; CDR3nt: TGCGCCAGCAGCCAAGATGGAAGGGGCAATCAGCCCCAGCATTTT
v_gene: TRBV28; j_gene: TRBJ1-2; d_gene: -; abundance: -; CDR3aa: CASTIPGGANGYTF; CDR3nt: TGTGCCAGCACTATACCCGGGGGCGCGAATGGCTACACCTTC
v_gene: TRBV20-1; j_gene: TRBJ2-7; d_gene: -; abundance: few; CDR3aa: CSASPGGEQYF; CDR3nt: TGCAGTGCTAGCCCGGGTGGCGAGCAGTACTTC
v_gene: TRBV27; j_gene: TRBJ1-2; d_gene: -; abundance: few; CDR3aa: CASSIGVYGGYTF; CDR3nt: TGTGCCAGCAGCATCGGGGTCTATGGGGGCTACACCTTC
v_gene: TRBV7-2; j_gene: TRBJ2-5; d_gene: TRBD2; abundance: -; CDR3aa: CASSPRLAGEGTQYF; CDR3nt: TGTGCCAGCAGCCCGAGACTAGCGGGAGAGGGGACCCAGTACTTC
v_gene: TRBV5-4; j_gene: TRBJ2-3; d_gene: -; abundance: many; CDR3aa: CASSFSGRTDTQYF; CDR3nt: TGTGCCAGCAGCTTTTCGGGGCGGACAGATACGCAGTATTTT
v_gene: TRBV27; j_gene: TRBJ2-7; d_gene: TRBD1; abundance: few; CDR3aa: CASSLIQGTAYEQYF; CDR3nt: TGTGCCAGCAGCCTGATACAGGGGACGGCCTACGAGCAGTACTTC
v_gene: TRBV7-9; j_gene: TRBJ1-3; d_gene: -; abundance: few; CDR3aa: CASSLSAAGNTIYF; CDR3nt: TGTGCCAGCAGCTTATCGGCGGCTGGAAACACCATATATTTT
v_gene: TRBV13; j_gene: TRBJ2-4; d_gene: -; abundance: -; CDR3aa: CASSDRAKNIQYF; CDR3nt: TGTGCCAGCAGCGACAGGGCCAAAAACATTCAGTACTTC
v_gene: TRBV7-2; j_gene: TRBJ2-3; d_gene: -; abundance: few; CDR3aa: CASSQSDTQYF; CDR3nt: TGTGCCAGCAGCCAGTCGGATACGCAGTATTTT
v_gene: TRBV7-9; j_gene: TRBJ2-5; d_gene: -; abundance: -; CDR3aa: CASSLESQETQYF; CDR3nt: TGTGCCAGCAGCTTGGAGAGTCAAGAGACCCAGTACTTC
v_gene: TRBV7-9; j_gene: TRBJ2-7; d_gene: -; abundance: many; CDR3aa: CASSFDPRGEQYF; CDR3nt: TGTGCCAGCAGCTTCGACCCCAGGGGCGAGCAGTACTTC
v_gene: TRBV25-1; j_gene: TRBJ1-1; d_gene: TRBD1; abundance: few; CDR3aa: CASSGPTGLNTEAFF; CDR3nt: TGTGCCAGCAGTGGGCCGACAGGGTTGAACACTGAAGCTTTCTTT
v_gene: TRBV6-6; j_gene: TRBJ1-4; d_gene: -; abundance: -; CDR3aa: CASTKGWEKLFF; CDR3nt: TGTGCCAGCACCAAGGGTTGGGAAAAACTGTTTTTT
v_gene: TRBV5-1; j_gene: TRBJ2-2; d_gene: -; abundance: -; CDR3aa: CASSSLTGATGELFF; CDR3nt: TGCGCCAGCAGCTCCCTGACGGGAGCAACCGGGGAGCTGTTTTTT
v_gene: TRBV7-9; j_gene: TRBJ2-7; d_gene: TRBD2; abundance: many; CDR3aa: CASSLALAGSSYEQYF; CDR3nt: TGTGCCAGCAGCTTAGCCCTAGCGGGAAGCTCCTACGAGCAGTACTTC
v_gene: TRBV5-4; j_gene: TRBJ2-4; d_gene: TRBD1; abundance: -; CDR3aa: CASSLGTGKNIQYF; CDR3nt: TGTGCCAGCAGCTTGGGGACAGGGAAAAACATTCAGTACTTC
v_gene: TRBV7-2; j_gene: TRBJ2-5; d_gene: TRBD2; abundance: -; CDR3aa: CASSSVGRERETQYF; CDR3nt: TGTGCCAGCAGCTCAGTCGGGAGGGAGAGAGAGACCCAGTACTTC
v_gene: TRBV6-5; j_gene: TRBJ2-7; d_gene: -; abundance: -; CDR3aa: CASSPGWYGEQYF; CDR3nt: TGTGCCAGCAGTCCCGGGTGGTATGGCGAGCAGTACTTC
v_gene: TRBV30; j_gene: TRBJ1-5; d_gene: -; abundance: few; CDR3aa: CAWSVQSEQPQHF; CDR3nt: TGTGCCTGGAGTGTACAGTCGGAACAGCCCCAGCATTTT
v_gene: TRBV7-8; j_gene: TRBJ2-1; d_gene: -; abundance: -; CDR3aa: CASSLAWSGSYNEQFF; CDR3nt: TGTGCCAGCAGCTTAGCGTGGAGCGGATCCTACAATGAGCAGTTCTTC
v_gene: TRBV4-2; j_gene: TRBJ1-2; d_gene: TRBD1; abundance: few; CDR3aa: CASSQDQTGDNYGYTF; CDR3nt: TGTGCCAGCAGCCAAGATCAAACAGGGGATAACTATGGCTACACCTTC
v_gene: TRBV15; j_gene: TRBJ1-4; d_gene: TRBD1; abundance: many; CDR3aa: CATSRDSGTGKKLFF; CDR3nt: TGTGCCACCAGCAGAGATTCCGGGACAGGGAAAAAACTGTTTTTT
v_gene: TRBV29-1; j_gene: TRBJ1-1; d_gene: TRBD1; abundance: few; CDR3aa: CSVRKDRANTEAFF; CDR3nt: TGCAGCGTGAGAAAGGACAGGGCTAACACTGAAGCTTTCTTT
v_gene: TRBV18; j_gene: TRBJ1-4; d_gene: -; abundance: -; CDR3aa: CASSPTGRNEELFF; CDR3nt: TGTGCCAGCTCACCGACAGGACGGAATGAAGAACTGTTTTTT
v_gene: TRBV27; j_gene: TRBJ2-7; d_gene: -; abundance: few; CDR3aa: CASSYLGSYEQYF; CDR3nt: TGTGCCAGCAGTTACCTGGGGTCCTACGAGCAGTACTTC
v_gene: TRBV27; j_gene: TRBJ2-2; d_gene: -; abundance: -; CDR3aa: CASSPPWGSTNTGELFF; CDR3nt: TGTGCCAGCAGCCCCCCATGGGGGTCGACGAACACCGGGGAGCTGTTTTTT
v_gene: TRBV20-1; j_gene: TRBJ1-4; d_gene: -; abundance: -; CDR3aa: CSGGTIEKLFF; CDR3nt: TGCAGTGGTGGGACGATTGAAAAACTGTTTTTT
v_gene: TRBV9; j_gene: TRBJ1-1; d_gene: -; abundance: -; CDR3aa: CATGRALNTEAFF; CDR3nt: TGTGCCACCGGACGGGCCTTGAACACTGAAGCTTTCTTT